The next 20 T cell receptor beta chains were all read from a single sample in a study of identical twins. A single record per CDR3 protein comes from TCRdb applying MiXCR to the 5' RACE reads. The sample has hundreds of thousands of distinct CDR3 sequences; 15% to 20% are singletons. These data are also associated with another study on T cells expressing NK-cell markers.

The specimen sequenced was PBMCs. The receptors were gathered from a young woman in good health.

This clonotype was counted between two and nine times. The chain has TRBV6-2 or TRBV6-3 and TRBJ2-1; D not resolved. The V gene lost 8 bases and the J gene lost 0 bases, with 20 bases spanning the gap. In germline, CDR1 is MNHEY, CDR2 SVGEGT. CDR3 length equals 17 residues. The CDR3 loop reads CASLGEVRLSSYNEQFF. The DNA for the CDR3 is TGTGCCAGCCTTGGTGAAGTCAGGTTGAGCTCCTACAATGAGCAGTTCTTC.

This chain connects TRBV12-3 or TRBV12-4 to TRBJ2-7, with D possibly matching TRBD2 (6 bases). The CDR3 contains 13 residues. The V end lost 7 bases, the J end lost 2 bases, and 12 bases lay between the germline ends. The CDR3 nucleotides read TGTGCCAGCACCCTTAGCGGAACCTACGAGCAGTACTTC. Amino acid sequence: CASTLSGTYEQYF.

This clonotype appeared a few times. The chain couples TRBV5-1 to TRBJ2-7; 8 positions match TRBD1. There are 16 residues in the CDR3. V shed 2 bases, J shed 3 bases, and the junction held 10 bases outside the gene matches. CDR1 is SGHRS and CDR2 is YFSETQ in the germline V gene. CDR3 residues: CASSFQDRVSLYEQYF. The CDR3 DNA follows: TGCGCCAGCAGCTTTCAGGACAGGGTGTCCCTCTACGAGCAGTACTTC.

This clonotype appeared a few times. The V and J genes are TRBV4-3 and TRBJ1-1; D might be TRBD1 (5 bases). Germline values: CDR1 LGHNA, CDR2 YSLEER. The CDR3 has 14 amino acids. Trimming left V 4 bases short and J 5 bases short, with 14 bases between. CDR3 sequence: CASSPGTAGTEAFF. The CDR3, as DNA: TGCGCCAGCAGCCCCGGGACCGCGGGGACTGAAGCTTTCTTT.

The CDR3 nucleotides are TGTGCCACCAGCAGAACCGTGTCGGTTGACCTCTACGAGCAGTACTTC. Protein: CATSRTVSVDLYEQYF. This chain connects TRBV15 to TRBJ2-7; D not resolved. CDR1 and CDR2 from the germline V gene are LNHNV and YYDKDF (reference sequence). V was pared by 2 bases and J by 3 bases, with 17 bases between. The CDR3 loop spans 16 amino acids.

This chain uses TRBV27 with TRBJ2-7; 10 bases align to TRBD2. CDR1 is MNHEY, CDR2 SMNVEV, per germline (reference sequence). V lost 2 bases, J lost 3 bases, and 7 bases stayed unmatched. This CDR3 is 16 amino acids long. The CDR3 DNA reads as TGTGCCAGCAGTTTACTAGCGGGGGAAGGGAACTACGAGCAGTACTTC. The encoded protein is CASSLLAGEGNYEQYF.

This clonotype was seen a handful of times. The chain has TRBV6-1 and TRBJ2-1, with TRBD2 matching over 15 bases. This CDR3 comprises 15 residues. J gave up 8 bases and V 6 bases, and 5 bases lay outside the gene matches. In germline, CDR1 is MNHNS, CDR2 SASEGT. CDR3 in amino acids: CASRWTSGGADEQFF. CDR3 nucleotides: TGTGCCAGCAGATGGACTAGCGGGGGGGCCGATGAGCAGTTCTTC.

The chain combines TRBV3-1 with TRBJ1-4; perhaps TRBD1 as D (5 bases). Germline values: CDR1 LGHDT, CDR2 YNNKEL (reference sequence). The V end lost 1 base, the J end lost 0 bases, and 21 bases lay between the germline ends. The CDR3 spans 20 residues. The CDR3 DNA follows: TGTGCCAGCAGCCAAGGTGTCACAGGACTGGCAAGCGCAACTAATGAAAAACTGTTTTTT. Translation gives CASSQGVTGLASATNEKLFF.

This clonotype was detected a few times. V gene TRBV5-1 combines with J gene TRBJ2-3; D remains ambiguous. The CDR3 is 16 residues long. Trimming stripped 2 bases from V and 0 bases from J, with 13 bases between. Germline values: CDR1 SGHRS, CDR2 YFSETQ. CDR3 nucleotides: TGCGCCAGCAGCTTCTTCGCCAGAGCTAGCACAGATACGCAGTATTTT. Its translation is CASSFFARASTDTQYF.

In its sample, this clonotype was seen a few times. The chain couples TRBV27 to TRBJ1-1; the D is unclear. V lost 10 bases to trimming and J lost 6 bases, with 12 bases between them. The germline CDR1 and CDR2 sequences are MNHEY and SMNVEV (reference sequence). The CDR3 covers 11 residues. The CDR3 DNA reads as TGTGCCACCCATCGGCGGTCTGAAGCTTTCTTT. The encoded protein is CATHRRSEAFF.

This clonotype was detected ten times or more. The CDR3 DNA is TGTGCCAGCAGCCGTTTAGCAGATACGCAGTATTTT. As protein: CASSRLADTQYF. The gene calls are TRBV7-9 and TRBJ2-3; D is unresolved. V was cut by 5 bases and J by 4 bases, with 7 bases left in between. The V gene's germline CDR1 is SEHNR and CDR2 FQNEAQ (reference sequence). The CDR3 totals 12 residues. Looking up the rest from reference TRBV7-9 and TRBJ2-3 gives the full variable domain: DTGVSQNPRHKITKRGQNVTFRCDPISEHNRLYWYRQTLGQGPEFLTYFQNEAQLEKSRLLSDRFSAERPKGSFSTLEIQRTEQGDSAMYLCASSRLADTQYFGPGTRLTVL.

V and J are TRBV10-3 and TRBJ2-3, with 12 positions matching TRBD2. In germline, CDR1 is ENHRY, CDR2 SYGVKD. This CDR3 is 16 amino acids long. Unmatched junction bases numbered 6, after V lost 3 bases and J lost 5 bases. The CDR3 nucleotides read TGTGCCATCAGTGACCCGACTAGCGGGAGATTAGATACGCAGTATTTT. Amino acid sequence: CAISDPTSGRLDTQYF.

This clonotype was counted a few times. The V call is TRBV7-9, the J call TRBJ1-4, with D possibly being TRBD1 (5 bases). This CDR3 region has 14 residues. The V end was cut by 3 bases, the J end by 5 bases, with 10 bases between. Germline loops: CDR1 SEHNR, CDR2 FQNEAQ (reference sequence). CDR3 coding DNA: TGTGCCAGCAGCTTGGGACCCCTCAATGAAAAACTGTTTTTT. Translation gives CASSLGPLNEKLFF.

The table lists this clonotype with a few counts. The chain has TRBV12-3 or TRBV12-4 and TRBJ2-7; D uncertain. This CDR3 is built from 15 residues. Trimming pared 5 bases from V and 5 bases from J, leaving 19 bases between. In DNA form, the CDR3 reads TGTGCCAGCAGTCCCTCTTTTGCTTTTGGAAACGAGCAGTACTTC. Residues: CASSPSFAFGNEQYF.

The rearrangement links TRBV29-1 to TRBJ2-1, with 7 nucleotides matching TRBD2. The trim removed 1 base at V and 6 bases at J, leaving 9 bases unmatched. Germline V CDR1 and CDR2: SQVTM, ANQGSEA. The CDR3 runs 15 residues. CDR3 protein: CSVEVYAGEANEQFF. CDR3 DNA sequence: TGCAGCGTTGAAGTGTACGCGGGAGAAGCCAATGAGCAGTTCTTC.

Only a few counts were recorded for this clonotype. The chain employs TRBV29-1 and TRBJ2-1; D is unresolved. Germline V gene lookup returns CDR1 SQVTM and CDR2 ANQGSEA. Trimming removed 4 bases at V and 0 bases at J, with 10 bases between. This CDR3 contains 14 residues. CDR3 amino acids: CSVVKPYSYNEQFF. CDR3 nucleotide sequence: TGCAGCGTTGTCAAACCCTACTCCTACAATGAGCAGTTCTTC.

The rearrangement joins TRBV12-3 or TRBV12-4 to TRBJ1-1; unclear D gene. V shed 5 bases and J shed 4 bases, with 11 bases lying between them. The length of the CDR3 is 13 residues. CDR3 amino acids: CASSVTLFTEAFF. The CDR3 coding sequence is TGTGCCAGCAGTGTGACCTTATTCACTGAAGCTTTCTTT.

V gene TRBV29-1 combines with J gene TRBJ2-3, with a weak D call TRBD2 (5 bases). There are 16 residues in the CDR3. V lost 0 bases to trimming and J lost 0 bases, with 13 bases between them. Germline-derived CDR1 and CDR2 are SQVTM and ANQGSEA. In DNA, the CDR3 is TGCAGCGTTGAAGATCGGGATAGAACTAGCACAGATACGCAGTATTTT. This sequence encodes CSVEDRDRTSTDTQYF.

This clonotype appeared a few times. V usage is TRBV7-3 and J usage is TRBJ2-2; TRBD1 agrees at 7 bases. Germline V gene sequence: CDR1 SGHTA, CDR2 FQGTGA. This CDR3 spans 15 amino acids. The ends lost 2 bases at V and 4 bases at J; junction bases unmatched: 4. CDR3 nucleotides: TGTGCCAGCAGCTTACTGACAGGGATCACCGGGGAGCTGTTTTTT. It is translated as CASSLLTGITGELFF. Based on the CDR3 plus reference TRBV7-3 and TRBJ2-2, the full variable domain is GAGVSQTPSNKVTEKGKYVELRCDPISGHTALYWYRQSLGQGPEFLIYFQGTGAADDSGLPNDRFFAVRPEGSVSTLKIQRTERGDSAVYLCASSLLTGITGELFFGEGSRLTVL.

A few counts support this clonotype. This chain connects TRBV20-1 to TRBJ2-3; D call uncertain. Germline V gene lookup returns CDR1 DFQATT and CDR2 SNEGSKA (reference sequence). The ends were cut back, 2 bases at V and 3 bases at J, with 18 bases in the middle. CDR3 length: 16 amino acids. CDR3 DNA: TGCAGTGCTAGACGTGCGGCTACAACCCTAACAGATACGCAGTATTTT. It is translated as CSARRAATTLTDTQYF.